The entry below gives a single T cell receptor beta chain sequence along with its context. The sample is drawn from a study of CD8 T cells in ankylosing spondylitis. Trimming removed 4 bases from V and 2 bases from J, with 10 bases in between. CDR1 is MRHNA and CDR2 is SNTAGT in the germline V gene. The CDR3 has 14 amino acids. In TCRdb, the 5' RACE reads were re-called with MiXCR into one record per CDR3 protein. The profile covers 250,000 to 350,000 distinct CDR3 sequences, with around 20% appearing a single time and around 8% taken by the ten largest. The chain joins TRBV6-4 to TRBJ2-3; D remains ambiguous. The receptor's source is a male donor with ankylosing spondylitis or in good health (not recorded which). Material: blood, either unsorted or a sorted T cell fraction (not recorded which). As DNA, the CDR3 is TGTGCCAGCAGTGCCAGCAGGATCACAGATACGCAGTATTTT. It specifies CASSASRITDTQYF.